This entry describes one T cell receptor (beta chain). Survey level was the resolution at which the v3.0 immunoSEQ assay ran. This table comes from immunoSEQ multiplex PCR, and its TCRdb copy is limited to in-frame clones, with some not included. Counted here are approximately 30,000 clones, around 79% occurring once; the ten biggest clones make up 3% to 4%. Trimming removed 0 bases from V and 4 bases from J; junction bases left unmatched: 4. The CDR3 loop spans 15 amino acids. CDR1 SGHTA and CDR2 FQGTGA come from the germline V gene. The data were obtained in a study of long-term antiretroviral therapy in people with HIV.

J is TRBJ2-5 and V is TRBV7-3; 8 bases are a match to TRBD2. This clonotype was sampled from a man between 18 and 35 years old with HIV. The material sequenced was unsorted PBMCs, taken 1.9 years after starting antiretroviral therapy. The CDR3 DNA reads TGTGCCAGCAGCTTAACCGGACTAGCCGGAGAGACCCAGTACTTC. Protein product: CASSLTGLAGETQYF. Full variable domain (remainder filled in from reference TRBV7-3 and TRBJ2-5): GAGVSQTPSNKVTEKGKYVELRCDPISGHTALYWYRQSLGQGPEFLIYFQGTGAADDSGLPNDRFFAVRPEGSVSTLKIQRTERGDSAVYLCASSLTGLAGETQYFGPGTRLLVL.